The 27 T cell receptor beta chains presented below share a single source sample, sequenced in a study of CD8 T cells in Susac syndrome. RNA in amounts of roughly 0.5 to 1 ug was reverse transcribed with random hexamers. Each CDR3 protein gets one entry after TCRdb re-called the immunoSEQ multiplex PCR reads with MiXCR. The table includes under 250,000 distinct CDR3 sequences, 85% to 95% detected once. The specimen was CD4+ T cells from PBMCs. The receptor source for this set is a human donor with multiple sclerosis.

The CDR3 sequence: CASSHPQGRDNSPLHF. CDR3 nucleotide sequence: TGTGCCAGCAGCCACCCCCAGGGGAGAGATAATTCACCCCTCCACTTT. This chain connects TRBV3-1 to TRBJ1-6, with D possibly being TRBD1 (6 bases). Trimming left V 3 bases short and J 5 bases short, with 14 bases between. This CDR3 region has 16 residues. Germline V CDR1 and CDR2: LGHDT, YNNKEL (reference sequence).

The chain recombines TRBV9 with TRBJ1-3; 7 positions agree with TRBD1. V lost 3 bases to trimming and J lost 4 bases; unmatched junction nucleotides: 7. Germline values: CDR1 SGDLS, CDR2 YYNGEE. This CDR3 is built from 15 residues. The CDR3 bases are TGTGCCAGCAGCGCCGGACAGGTTGTGGGAAACACCATATATTTT. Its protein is CASSAGQVVGNTIYF. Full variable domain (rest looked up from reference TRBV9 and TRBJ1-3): DSGVTQTPKHLITATGQRVTLRCSPRSGDLSVYWYQQSLDQGLQFLIQYYNGEERAKGNILERFSAQQFPDLHSELNLSSLELGDSALYFCASSAGQVVGNTIYFGEGSWLTVV.

CDR3 DNA sequence: TGTGCCAGCAGCCAAGGGCTATTAGCCGGCTATGGCTACACCTTC. Translated, it gives CASSQGLLAGYGYTF. The rearrangement links TRBV3-1 to TRBJ1-2; D unclear. The germline V gene encodes CDR1 LGHDT and CDR2 YNNKEL (reference sequence). The V and J ends lost 1 base and 4 bases respectively, with 13 bases between them. There are 15 residues in the CDR3.

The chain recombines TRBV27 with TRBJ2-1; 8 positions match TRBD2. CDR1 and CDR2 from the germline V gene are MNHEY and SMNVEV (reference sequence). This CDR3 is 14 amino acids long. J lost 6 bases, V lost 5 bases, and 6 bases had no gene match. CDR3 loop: CASSTRTSSNEQFF. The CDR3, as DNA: TGTGCCAGCAGTACCCGGACTAGCAGCAATGAGCAGTTCTTC.

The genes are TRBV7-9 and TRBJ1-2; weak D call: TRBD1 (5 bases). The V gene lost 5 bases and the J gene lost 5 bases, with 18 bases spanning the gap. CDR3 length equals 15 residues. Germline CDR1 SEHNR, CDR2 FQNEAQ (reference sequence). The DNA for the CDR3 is TGTGCCAGCAGCCCCCTTCGGGGGGTGCCTTATGGCTACACCTTC. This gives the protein CASSPLRGVPYGYTF.

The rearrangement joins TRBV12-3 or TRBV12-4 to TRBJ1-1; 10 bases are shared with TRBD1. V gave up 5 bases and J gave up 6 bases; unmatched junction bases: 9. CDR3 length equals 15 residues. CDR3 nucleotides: TGTGCCAGCAGTCCCGGGACAGGGGTCGGGGCTGAAGCTTTCTTT. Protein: CASSPGTGVGAEAFF.

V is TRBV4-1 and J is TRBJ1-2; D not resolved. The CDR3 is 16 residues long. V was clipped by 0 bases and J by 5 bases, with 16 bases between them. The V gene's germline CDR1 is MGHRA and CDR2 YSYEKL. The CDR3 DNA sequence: TGCGCCAGCAGCCAAGAGAGCGGCAGAGGGTTTTATGGCTACACCTTC. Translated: CASSQESGRGFYGYTF.

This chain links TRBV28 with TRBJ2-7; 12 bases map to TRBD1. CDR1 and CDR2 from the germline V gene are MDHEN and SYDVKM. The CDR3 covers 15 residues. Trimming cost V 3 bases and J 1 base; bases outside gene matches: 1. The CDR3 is CASSLGQGASYEQYF. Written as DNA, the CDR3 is TGTGCCAGCAGTTTGGGACAGGGGGCATCCTACGAGCAGTACTTC.

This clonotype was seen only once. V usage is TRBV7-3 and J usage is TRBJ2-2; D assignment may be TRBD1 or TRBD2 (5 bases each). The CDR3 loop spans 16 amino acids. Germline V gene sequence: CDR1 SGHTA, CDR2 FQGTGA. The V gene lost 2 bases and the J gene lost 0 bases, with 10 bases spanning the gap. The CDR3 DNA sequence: TGTGCCAGCAGCTTAGTGGGACGCCCGAACACCGGGGAGCTGTTTTTT. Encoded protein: CASSLVGRPNTGELFF.

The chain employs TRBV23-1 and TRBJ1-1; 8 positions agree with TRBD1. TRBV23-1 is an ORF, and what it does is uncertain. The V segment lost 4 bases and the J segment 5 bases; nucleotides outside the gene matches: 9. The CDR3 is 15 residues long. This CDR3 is CASSPPDRGGTEAFF. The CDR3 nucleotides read TGCGCCAGCAGTCCGCCCGACAGGGGCGGGACTGAAGCTTTCTTT.

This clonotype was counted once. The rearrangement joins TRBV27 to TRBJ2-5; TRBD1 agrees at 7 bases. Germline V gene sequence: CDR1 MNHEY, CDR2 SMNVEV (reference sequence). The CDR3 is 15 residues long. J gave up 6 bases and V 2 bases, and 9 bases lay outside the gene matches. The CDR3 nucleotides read TGTGCCAGCAGTTTAGGGGACAGAGACTTAAAGACCCAGTACTTC. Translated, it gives CASSLGDRDLKTQYF.

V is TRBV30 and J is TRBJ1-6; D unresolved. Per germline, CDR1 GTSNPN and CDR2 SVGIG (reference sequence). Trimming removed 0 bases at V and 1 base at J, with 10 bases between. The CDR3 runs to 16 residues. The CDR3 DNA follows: TGTGCCTGGAGTGTACCGACAAGGTCCTATAATTCACCCCTCCACTTT. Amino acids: CAWSVPTRSYNSPLHF. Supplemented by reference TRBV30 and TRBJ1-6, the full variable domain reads SQTIHQWPATLVQPVGSPLSLECTVEGTSNPNLYWYRQAAGRGLQLLFYSVGIGQISSEVPQNLSASRPQDRQFILSSKKLLLSDSGFYLCAWSVPTRSYNSPLHFGNGTRLTVT.

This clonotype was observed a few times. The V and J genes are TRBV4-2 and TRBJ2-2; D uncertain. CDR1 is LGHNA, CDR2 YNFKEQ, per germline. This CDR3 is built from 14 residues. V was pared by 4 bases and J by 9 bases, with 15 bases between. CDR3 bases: TGTGCCAGCAGCCCCACCCGGGTTTCTTGGGAGCTGTTTTTT. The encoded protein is CASSPTRVSWELFF.

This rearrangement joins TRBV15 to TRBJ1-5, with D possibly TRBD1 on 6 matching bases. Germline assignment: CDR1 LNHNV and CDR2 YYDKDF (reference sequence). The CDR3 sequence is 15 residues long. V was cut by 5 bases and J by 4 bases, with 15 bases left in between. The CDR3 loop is CATSGLDRLNQPQHF. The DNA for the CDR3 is TGTGCCACCAGCGGTCTAGACAGGCTTAATCAGCCCCAGCATTTT.

In DNA, the CDR3 is TGTGCCAGCAGTTATTTGGAGGGAGAGTATGGCTACACCTTC. This codes for CASSYLEGEYGYTF. The V call is TRBV6-6, the J call TRBJ1-2; D gene uncertain. Germline values: CDR1 MNHNY, CDR2 SVGAGI (reference sequence). The CDR3 totals 14 residues. The V end was cut by 3 bases, the J end by 5 bases, with 13 bases between.

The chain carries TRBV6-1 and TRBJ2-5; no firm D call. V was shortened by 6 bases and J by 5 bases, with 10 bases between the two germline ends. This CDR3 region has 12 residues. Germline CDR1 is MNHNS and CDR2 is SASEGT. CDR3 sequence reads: CASSGLGETQYF. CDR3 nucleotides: TGTGCCAGCAGCGGGTTAGGGGAGACCCAGTACTTC.

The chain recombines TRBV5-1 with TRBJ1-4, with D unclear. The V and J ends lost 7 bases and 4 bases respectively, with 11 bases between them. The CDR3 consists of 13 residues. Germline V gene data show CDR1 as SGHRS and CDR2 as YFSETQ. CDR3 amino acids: CASGTDINEKLFF. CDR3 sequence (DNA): TGCGCCAGCGGTACAGACATTAATGAAAAACTGTTTTTT.

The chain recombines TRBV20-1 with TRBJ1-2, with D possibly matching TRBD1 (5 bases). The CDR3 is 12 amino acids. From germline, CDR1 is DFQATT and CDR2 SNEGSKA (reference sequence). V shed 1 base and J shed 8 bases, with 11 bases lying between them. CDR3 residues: CSARGGKWGYTF. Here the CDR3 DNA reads TGCAGTGCTAGAGGGGGGAAGTGGGGCTACACCTTC.

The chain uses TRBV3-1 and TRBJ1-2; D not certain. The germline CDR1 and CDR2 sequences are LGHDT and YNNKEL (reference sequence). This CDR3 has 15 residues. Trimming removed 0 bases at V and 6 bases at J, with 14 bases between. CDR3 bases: TGTGCCAGCAGCCAAGAGGTGGGCTTACGAAATGGCTACACCTTC. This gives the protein CASSQEVGLRNGYTF.

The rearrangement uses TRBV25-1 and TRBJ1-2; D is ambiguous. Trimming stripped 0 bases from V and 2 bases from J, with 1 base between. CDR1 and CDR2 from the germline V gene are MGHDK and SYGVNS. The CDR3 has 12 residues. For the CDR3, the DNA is TGTGCCAGCAGTGAATACAACTATGGCTACACCTTC. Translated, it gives CASSEYNYGYTF.

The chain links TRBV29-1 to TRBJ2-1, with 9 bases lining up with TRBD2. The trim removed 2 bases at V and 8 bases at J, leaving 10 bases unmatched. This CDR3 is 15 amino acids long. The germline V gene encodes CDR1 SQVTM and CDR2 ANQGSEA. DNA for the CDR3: TGCAGCGTTGAAATAGCGGGGGTGTATTCCGATGAGCAGTTCTTC. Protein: CSVEIAGVYSDEQFF.

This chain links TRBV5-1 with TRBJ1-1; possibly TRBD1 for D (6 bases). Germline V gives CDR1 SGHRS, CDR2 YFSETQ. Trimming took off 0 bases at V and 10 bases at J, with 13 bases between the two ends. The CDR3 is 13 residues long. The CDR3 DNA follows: TGCGCCAGCAGCTTGGCCGCTGAGGGGGGAGCTTTCTTT. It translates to CASSLAAEGGAFF.

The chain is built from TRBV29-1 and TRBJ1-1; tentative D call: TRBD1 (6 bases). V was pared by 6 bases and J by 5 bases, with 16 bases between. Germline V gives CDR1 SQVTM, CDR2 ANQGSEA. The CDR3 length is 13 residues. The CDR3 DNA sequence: TGCAGCGTGGGGCAACAGGGCCAGACTGAAGCTTTCTTT. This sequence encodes CSVGQQGQTEAFF.

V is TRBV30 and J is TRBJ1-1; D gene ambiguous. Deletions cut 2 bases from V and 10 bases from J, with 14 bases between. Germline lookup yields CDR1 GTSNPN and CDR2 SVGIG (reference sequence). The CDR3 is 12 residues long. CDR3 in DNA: TGTGCCTGGAGTAAGAGGCAGGACGGAGCTTTCTTT. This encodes CAWSKRQDGAFF.

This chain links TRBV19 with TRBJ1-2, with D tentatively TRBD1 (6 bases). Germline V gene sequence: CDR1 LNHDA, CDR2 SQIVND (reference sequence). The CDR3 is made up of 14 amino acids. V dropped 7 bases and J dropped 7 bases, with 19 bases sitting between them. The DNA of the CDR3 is TGTGCCAGTACCTCGATTGGGGGGGCCGGTGGCTACACCTTC. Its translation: CASTSIGGAGGYTF.

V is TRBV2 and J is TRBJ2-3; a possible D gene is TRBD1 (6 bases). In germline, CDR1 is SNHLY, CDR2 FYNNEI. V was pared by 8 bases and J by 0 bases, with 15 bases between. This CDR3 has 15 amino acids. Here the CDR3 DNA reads TGTGCCAGCTCAATACAGGACAGAAGCACAGATACGCAGTATTTT. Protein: CASSIQDRSTDTQYF. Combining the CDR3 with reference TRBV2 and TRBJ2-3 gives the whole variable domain EPEVTQTPSHQVTQMGQEVILRCVPISNHLYFYWYRQILGQKVEFLVSFYNNEISEKSEIFDDQFSVERPDGSNFTLKIRSTKLEDSAMYFCASSIQDRSTDTQYFGPGTRLTVL.

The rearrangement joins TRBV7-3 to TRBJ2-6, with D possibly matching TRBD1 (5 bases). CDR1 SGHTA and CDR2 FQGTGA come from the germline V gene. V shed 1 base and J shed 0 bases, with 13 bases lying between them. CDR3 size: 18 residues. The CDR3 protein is CASSLISGYSSGANVLTF. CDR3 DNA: TGTGCCAGCAGCTTAATTTCAGGGTACAGCTCTGGGGCCAACGTCCTGACTTTC.